This T cell receptor (beta chain) stems from a study of CD8+CD57+ T cells in acquired aplastic anemia. The study, taken as a whole, reports: In common between the patients and the controls were twenty-nine CD8+ CDR3 sequences.

Profiling of TCR beta VDJ combinations and CDR3 sequences used genomic DNA as template. TCRdb re-called the reads through MiXCR, storing one row per CDR3 protein. The sample includes approximately 270,000 distinct CDR3 sequences, 55% to 60% of them seen just once. This clonotype was observed many times. Antigen unknown. This CDR3 is 16 amino acids long. Germline V lookup: CDR1 MNHNS, CDR2 SASEGT. Losses at the gene ends were 6 bases for V and 0 bases for J; bases not matched to a gene: 6. The chain joins TRBV6-1 to TRBJ1-4, with 8 nucleotides matching TRBD1. This sequence originates from a human donor with severe aplastic anemia or a healthy control (not recorded which). Sequencing used sorted CD4+, CD8+, or CD8+CD57+ T cells (not recorded which) from PBMCs. The CDR3 DNA reads as TGTGCCAGCAGGGGACAGGCCTCCACAACTAATGAAAAACTGTTTTTT. Amino acids: CASRGQASTTNEKLFF.